The rows below give T cell receptor beta chains drawn from one sample of a study of cytomegalovirus exposure and HLA in healthy donors. Produced via immunoSEQ multiplex PCR; TCRdb's table is partial and in-frame only. The sample yields under 200,000 clones, 87% seen once. Sequencing used PBMCs. The origin of the receptors is a boy between 2 and 10 years old in good health and CMV-seronegative. CDR3s include the opening cysteine and the closing phenylalanine or tryptophan. Fields, in order: V gene, J gene, CDR3 protein.

V gene: TRBV6-5
J gene: TRBJ1-1
CDR3 protein: CASSSTLGLTNTEAFF

V gene: TRBV7-9
J gene: TRBJ2-2
CDR3 protein: CASSSHGVAGVGRTGELFF

V gene: TRBV5-1
J gene: TRBJ2-7
CDR3 protein: CASSLSTGVYEQYF

V gene: TRBV29-1
J gene: TRBJ2-7
CDR3 protein: CSVGAGQGHEQYF

V gene: TRBV6-1
J gene: TRBJ2-1
CDR3 protein: CASSEPSGQGEQFF

V gene: TRBV6-1
J gene: TRBJ1-1
CDR3 protein: CASSDPGDRFEAFF

V gene: TRBV28
J gene: TRBJ2-2
CDR3 protein: CASSSTGTGNTGELFF

V gene: TRBV28
J gene: NA
CDR3 protein: CASSLFARVVYEQYF

V gene: TRBV28
J gene: TRBJ1-2
CDR3 protein: CASSLQGSDYGYTF

V gene: TRBV7-9
J gene: TRBJ1-1
CDR3 protein: CSSSSLKGADTEAFF